Listed here are 32 T cell receptor beta chains from one sample, sequenced in a study of STAT3 mutations in large granular lymphocyte leukemia. Study conclusions and caveats: Every T-LGLL patient had at least one immunodominant TCRbeta clonotype.

This table comes from immunoSEQ multiplex PCR, and its TCRdb copy is limited to in-frame clones, with some not included. There are around 9,100 clones in the sample; about 92% occur only once, and approximately 66% lies in the top ten. Their specific antigens are unknown. What was sequenced was peripheral blood mononuclear cells. The receptors here all came from a man aged 55 to 70 with T-cell large granular lymphocyte leukemia. Some clones in this sample may be carry-over from other donors' samples.

DNA of the CDR3: TGTGCCAGTAGTATAGTGGGACGGGATACGCAGTATTTT. Protein product: CASSIVGRDTQYF. The V gene is TRBV19, the J gene TRBJ2-3, with D possibly called TRBD1 or TRBD2 (5 bases each). V was pared by 1 base and J by 6 bases, with 8 bases between. CDR1 LNHDA and CDR2 SQIVND come from the germline V gene (reference sequence). This CDR3 spans 13 amino acids.

The rearrangement uses TRBV29-1 and TRBJ2-7; D is possibly TRBD1 (6 bases). CDR1 and CDR2 from the germline V gene are SQVTM and ANQGSEA. V was pared by 2 bases and J by 0 bases, with 29 bases between. There are 20 residues in the CDR3. CDR3 nucleotide sequence: TGCAGCGTTGAAATCCCCGTGTGGTCAGGGGCCGCCCCAAGCTCCTACGAGCAGTACTTC. It codes for CSVEIPVWSGAAPSSYEQYF.

This clone was recorded only once. V and J are TRBV5-1 and TRBJ2-4; D is uncertain. The germline V and J ends were trimmed by 6 bases and 5 bases, with 18 bases remaining between them. The CDR3 covers 15 residues. The germline V gene encodes CDR1 SGHRS and CDR2 YFSETQ. The CDR3 loop reads CASTPDAWVQNIQYF. CDR3 DNA: TGCGCCAGCACCCCAGACGCGTGGGTTCAAAACATTCAGTACTTC.

This sequence joins TRBV5-6 and TRBJ2-7; perhaps TRBD2 as D (5 bases). Trimming cost V 1 base and J 2 bases, with 13 bases left between them. This CDR3 contains 15 residues. Germline V gene data show CDR1 as SGHDT and CDR2 as YYEEEE. The CDR3 protein is CASSLNAGAAYEQYF. The CDR3 DNA follows: TGTGCCAGCAGCTTGAATGCGGGTGCGGCCTACGAGCAGTACTTC.

This clone appeared a single time. This sequence joins TRBV18 and TRBJ1-4; the match to TRBD1 covers 7 bases. CDR1 and CDR2 from the germline V gene are KGHSH and LQKENI. This CDR3 spans 15 amino acids. The V gene end was trimmed by 5 bases and the J gene end by 4 bases; junction bases not matched to a gene: 7. The CDR3 sequence is CASSTGTADNEKLFF. The CDR3 DNA reads as TGTGCCAGCTCAACTGGGACAGCCGATAATGAAAAACTGTTTTTT.

The J gene is TRBJ2-1, the V gene TRBV4-3, with D possibly matching TRBD2 (6 bases). CDR1 is LGHNA and CDR2 is YSLEER in the germline V gene. The CDR3 spans 14 residues. V lost 0 bases and J 7 bases, leaving 10 bases between the germline ends. The CDR3 sequence is CASSQDPAGNEQFF. The CDR3 DNA reads as TGCGCCAGCAGCCAAGACCCTGCGGGGAATGAGCAGTTCTTC.

DNA of the CDR3: TGTGCCAGCAGCTCAGACAGCAATCAGCCCCAGCATTTT. This gives the protein CASSSDSNQPQHF. The chain joins TRBV5-4 to TRBJ1-5; the D is unclear. This CDR3 region has 13 residues. Germline values: CDR1 SGHNT, CDR2 YYREEE (reference sequence). Trimming removed 3 bases from V and 1 base from J, with 5 bases in between.

The chain links TRBV29-1 to TRBJ1-1, with no clear D. Germline-derived CDR1 and CDR2 are SQVTM and ANQGSEA. This CDR3 comprises 13 residues. V lost 1 base and J 1 base, leaving 7 bases between the germline ends. The CDR3 here is CSVEANENTEAFF. In nucleotides, the CDR3 is TGCAGCGTTGAAGCCAACGAGAACACTGAAGCTTTCTTT.

This chain connects TRBV5-6 to TRBJ2-5, with 8 bases identical to TRBD2. Germline lookup yields CDR1 SGHDT and CDR2 YYEEEE. The CDR3 totals 13 residues. The J segment lost 9 bases and the V segment lost 0 bases, leaving 4 bases of the junction unmatched. The CDR3 region is CASSLASGRAQYF. The CDR3 bases are TGTGCCAGCAGCTTGGCCAGCGGGAGAGCCCAGTACTTC. Together with reference TRBV5-6 and TRBJ2-5, the CDR3 gives the full variable domain: DAGVTQSPTHLIKTRGQQVTLRCSPKSGHDTVSWYQQALGQGPQFIFQYYEEEERQRGNFPDRFSGHQFPNYSSELNVNALLLGDSALYLCASSLASGRAQYFGPGTRLLVL.

The chain couples TRBV4-3 to TRBJ2-3; 10 bases are shared with TRBD2. Germline CDR1 is LGHNA and CDR2 is YSLEER. The CDR3 is 19 amino acids. V gave up 1 base and J gave up 1 base; unmatched junction bases: 11. The CDR3 loop reads CASSQGRLAGVFGTDTQYF. Here the CDR3 DNA reads TGCGCCAGCAGCCAAGGAAGGCTAGCGGGAGTCTTTGGCACAGATACGCAGTATTTT.

The gene calls are TRBV7-8 and TRBJ1-3; D unresolved. The V end lost 3 bases, the J end lost 0 bases, and 9 bases lay between the germline ends. The CDR3 contains 15 residues. Germline CDR1 reads SGHVS; CDR2 reads FQNEAQ. CDR3 sequence reads: CASSFGQTSGNTIYF. The CDR3 nucleotides read TGTGCCAGCAGCTTCGGGCAGACCTCTGGAAACACCATATATTTT.

This clone was seen just once. The chain links TRBV7-2 to TRBJ1-5; D gene uncertain. V lost 8 bases to trimming and J lost 0 bases, with 11 bases between them. CDR1 is SGHTA, CDR2 FQGNSA, per germline. The CDR3 is made up of 14 amino acids. The chain's CDR3 is CASSWGDSNQPQHF. Here the CDR3 DNA reads TGTGCCAGCTCTTGGGGAGATAGCAATCAGCCCCAGCATTTT.

The J gene is TRBJ2-3, the V gene TRBV27, with a tentative D call TRBD2 (5 bases). Germline CDR1 and CDR2: MNHEY and SMNVEV (reference sequence). This CDR3 contains 15 residues. Trimming pared 8 bases from V and 3 bases from J, leaving 18 bases between. The CDR3, as DNA: TGTGCCAGCTTTGTCTGGGAGAGGAATACAGATACGCAGTATTTT. Its protein is CASFVWERNTDTQYF.

The chain combines TRBV5-6 with TRBJ1-1, with D uncertain. Trimming shortened V by 1 base and J by 7 bases, and 8 bases separated the two germline ends. Germline loops: CDR1 SGHDT, CDR2 YYEEEE. The length of the CDR3 is 12 residues. CDR3 coding DNA: TGTGCCAGCAGCTTGCGAGGAAATGAAGCTTTCTTT. Its protein is CASSLRGNEAFF. The complete variable domain, with remaining parts taken from reference TRBV5-6 and TRBJ1-1, reads DAGVTQSPTHLIKTRGQQVTLRCSPKSGHDTVSWYQQALGQGPQFIFQYYEEEERQRGNFPDRFSGHQFPNYSSELNVNALLLGDSALYLCASSLRGNEAFFGQGTRLTVV.

CDR3 in DNA: TGTGCCAGCAGCTTGGTGGGGGTGTCTCCTACAGATACGCAGTATTTT. Amino acids: CASSLVGVSPTDTQYF. The rearrangement links TRBV5-4 to TRBJ2-3, with D perhaps given as TRBD1 or TRBD2 (5 bases each). Germline V CDR1 and CDR2: SGHNT, YYREEE (reference sequence). V gave up 0 bases and J gave up 3 bases, with 14 bases separating them. CDR3 length: 16 amino acids.

This clone was recorded once. The chain carries TRBV5-4 and TRBJ2-5; 10 bases agree with TRBD2. CDR3 size: 14 residues. Losses at the gene ends were 1 base for V and 5 bases for J; bases not matched to a gene: 2. Germline V gene lookup returns CDR1 SGHNT and CDR2 YYREEE (reference sequence). CDR3 in amino acids: CASSLTSGMETQYF. DNA for the CDR3: TGTGCCAGCAGCTTGACTAGCGGGATGGAGACCCAGTACTTC.

Here the CDR3 reads CASSLHDDSGNTIYF. The CDR3 region has the DNA TGTGCCAGCAGCTTGCACGACGACTCTGGAAACACCATATATTTT. The rearrangement uses TRBV7-8 and TRBJ1-3; D remains ambiguous. The germline V gene has CDR1 SGHVS and CDR2 FQNEAQ. The CDR3 covers 15 residues. V was cut by 3 bases and J by 0 bases, with 9 bases left in between.

The chain combines TRBV5-1 with TRBJ2-2; 7 nucleotides agree with TRBD1. The germline V gene encodes CDR1 SGHRS and CDR2 YFSETQ. The CDR3 covers 14 residues. The trim removed 0 bases at V and 6 bases at J, leaving 2 bases unmatched. The CDR3 protein is CASSLVQGAGELFF. In DNA form, the CDR3 reads TGCGCCAGCAGCTTGGTTCAGGGGGCCGGGGAGCTGTTTTTT.

The chain recombines TRBV4-2 with TRBJ2-7; TRBD2 agrees at 7 bases. J was trimmed by 2 bases and V by 4 bases; bases with no gene match: 2. Germline loops: CDR1 LGHNA, CDR2 YNFKEQ. This CDR3 region has 13 residues. In DNA, the CDR3 is TGTGCCAGCAGCCGGGACTACGCCTACGAGCAGTACTTC. Amino acid sequence: CASSRDYAYEQYF.

The chain joins TRBV12-5 to TRBJ1-4; no clear D. CDR3 size: 15 residues. V lost 1 base to trimming and J lost 5 bases, with 11 bases between them. Germline V gives CDR1 LGHNT, CDR2 FRNRAP. DNA for the CDR3: TGTGCTAGTGGTTTGGGGACGGTGGGGAATGAAAAACTGTTTTTT. It yields the protein CASGLGTVGNEKLFF.

J is TRBJ2-6 and V is TRBV7-9, with D perhaps assigned TRBD1 or TRBD2 (5 bases each). V lost 1 base to trimming and J lost 0 bases, with 10 bases between them. Germline V gives CDR1 SEHNR, CDR2 FQNEAQ (reference sequence). This CDR3 has 17 amino acids. The DNA of the CDR3 is TGTGCCAGCAGCTTAGTAGCAGGGAGCTCTGGGGCCAACGTCCTGACTTTC. This gives the protein CASSLVAGSSGANVLTF.

CDR3 loop: CASSLLSGGGELFF. The CDR3 DNA reads as TGTGCCAGCAGCTTATTGTCCGGAGGGGGGGAGCTGTTTTTT. The gene calls are TRBV7-2 and TRBJ2-2; TRBD2 might be the D (6 bases). V lost 2 bases, J lost 8 bases, and 12 bases lay in between. In germline, CDR1 is SGHTA, CDR2 FQGNSA. The CDR3 spans 14 residues.

This clone was detected once. The rearrangement links TRBV23-1 to TRBJ2-7; 8 nucleotides match TRBD1. TRBV23-1 qualifies as an ORF whose function is uncertain. The CDR3 extends over 15 amino acids. Germline trimming cut 2 bases from V and 5 bases from J; bases unmatched to any gene: 8. This CDR3 reads CASSQATGGIDEQYF. The CDR3, as DNA: TGCGCCAGCAGTCAAGCCACAGGGGGGATAGACGAGCAGTACTTC.

The chain recombines TRBV28 with TRBJ2-3; unclear D gene. With 1 base removed from V and 4 bases from J, the gap between germline ends came to 12 bases. The CDR3 consists of 15 residues. Germline CDR1 is MDHEN and CDR2 is SYDVKM. The CDR3, as DNA: TGTGCCAGCAGTTTATCTCGGTTCGCAGCAGATACGCAGTATTTT. Amino acids: CASSLSRFAADTQYF.

The chain joins TRBV2 to TRBJ2-4; 12 positions match TRBD2. The CDR3 extends over 17 amino acids. V trimming: 4 bases; J trimming: 0 bases; junction bases outside the gene matches: 4. CDR1 SNHLY and CDR2 FYNNEI come from the germline V gene. CDR3 amino acids: CASSGLAGGVAKNIQYF. CDR3 bases: TGTGCCAGCAGTGGGCTAGCGGGGGGGGTAGCCAAAAACATTCAGTACTTC.

The CDR3 bases are TGTGCCAGCAGCCCCGGGACAGGAATGGGCAATGAGCAGTTCTTC. This translates into CASSPGTGMGNEQFF. The chain employs TRBV11-3 and TRBJ2-1; 8 nucleotides agree with TRBD1. The CDR3 is 15 residues long. V lost 5 bases, J lost 6 bases, and 9 bases stayed unmatched. Germline lookup yields CDR1 SGHNT and CDR2 YENEEA.

This sequence joins TRBV29-1 and TRBJ2-3, with D tentatively TRBD2 (6 bases). Trimming pared 0 bases from V and 8 bases from J, leaving 12 bases between. The length of the CDR3 is 13 residues. CDR1 SQVTM and CDR2 ANQGSEA come from the germline V gene. The CDR3 is CSVEELRDGTQYF. The CDR3 DNA reads as TGCAGCGTTGAAGAGTTGCGGGATGGTACGCAGTATTTT.

This clone occurred once. The rearrangement joins TRBV9 to TRBJ2-5; perhaps D is TRBD1 or TRBD2 (5 bases each). CDR1 is SGDLS and CDR2 is YYNGEE in the germline V gene. This CDR3 has 17 residues. With 1 base removed from V and 5 bases from J, the gap between germline ends came to 21 bases. The CDR3 spells CASSVRDGQPPWETQYF. CDR3 bases: TGTGCCAGCAGCGTACGGGATGGACAACCTCCGTGGGAGACCCAGTACTTC.

V usage is TRBV6-6 and J usage is TRBJ1-3, with a possible D match to TRBD1 (6 bases). CDR1 is MNHNY, CDR2 SVGAGI, per germline (reference sequence). The CDR3 has 16 residues. Trimming removed 5 bases at V and 0 bases at J, with 14 bases between. The CDR3 bases are TGTGCCAGCAGTCTCGACAGGACAGCCTCTGGAAACACCATATATTTT. Translating gives CASSLDRTASGNTIYF.

Written as DNA, the CDR3 is TGTGCCAGCAGTTACCGGACAGGGGGCCAAGAGACCCAGTACTTC. Its protein is CASSYRTGGQETQYF. The chain is built from TRBV6-5 and TRBJ2-5, with 10 bases aligning to TRBD1. Germline CDR1 and CDR2: MNHEY and SVGAGI. With 2 bases clipped from V and 1 base from J, the junction kept 1 base outside the gene matches. The CDR3 spans 15 residues.

The chain recombines TRBV6-5 with TRBJ2-7; D is possibly TRBD1 or TRBD2 (5 bases each). With 6 bases removed from V and 1 base from J, the gap between germline ends came to 16 bases. Germline CDR1 reads MNHEY; CDR2 reads SVGAGI. The CDR3 consists of 15 residues. CDR3 nucleotide sequence: TGTGCCAGCAGCCAGTCAGGGTCGGGGTCCTACGAGCAGTACTTC. Translating it yields CASSQSGSGSYEQYF.

The CDR3 region has the DNA TGCGCCAGCAGCCGGGGGGTCCAGGGCTCTGGGGCCAACGTCCTGACTTTC. Protein: CASSRGVQGSGANVLTF. The gene calls are TRBV5-1 and TRBJ2-6; 7 nucleotides line up with TRBD2. Germline trimming cut 4 bases from V and 0 bases from J; bases unmatched to any gene: 7. The germline V gene encodes CDR1 SGHRS and CDR2 YFSETQ. The CDR3 covers 17 residues. Variable domain in full (rest from reference TRBV5-1 and TRBJ2-6): KAGVTQTPRYLIKTRGQQVTLSCSPISGHRSVSWYQQTPGQGLQFLFEYFSETQRNKGNFPGRFSGRQFSNSRSEMNVSTLELGDSALYLCASSRGVQGSGANVLTFGAGSRLTVL.